These 30 T cell receptor beta chains originate from one sample sequenced in a study of blood T cell repertoires in COVID-19 (dated by TCRdb to the early 2020s). Libraries were prepared through the immunoSEQ multiplex PCR assay. What TCRdb holds here is the immuneACCESS table cut down to in-frame rearrangements. Part of the clones is not present; checked against another copy, under half of the missing clones reflect an unresolved V gene, and the others are unexplained. Present in this sample are 300,000 to 400,000 clones, more than 85% of which were seen just once. Approximately 0.93% of the sample belongs to the ten largest clones. The material sequenced was PBMCs or T cells enriched from blood (not recorded which). These receptors all stem from a woman aged 25 to 39 who had recovered from COVID-19.

This clone was recorded a few times. The V and J genes are TRBV5-1 and TRBJ2-3; a possible D gene is TRBD2 (6 bases). This CDR3 region has 16 residues. Per the germline V gene, CDR1 is SGHRS and CDR2 is YFSETQ. The V gene lost 0 bases and the J gene lost 4 bases, with 15 bases spanning the gap. This chain's CDR3 is CASSLGRGIGPDTQYF. DNA for the CDR3: TGCGCCAGCAGCTTGGGTCGGGGGATTGGCCCAGATACGCAGTATTTT.

This clone was counted a single time. The chain has TRBV7-6 and TRBJ2-2, with D maybe TRBD2 (7 bases). Germline V gene lookup returns CDR1 SGHVS and CDR2 FNYEAQ. Deletions cut 1 base from V and 3 bases from J, with 12 bases between. The CDR3 loop spans 16 amino acids. In DNA, the CDR3 is TGTGCCAGCAGCTTAGAAGGGGGGGCGGACACCGGGGAGCTGTTTTTT. Amino acids: CASSLEGGADTGELFF.

The CDR3 sequence is CASRPSSGNTIYF. For the CDR3, the DNA is TGTGCCAGCAGACCTAGCTCTGGAAACACCATATATTTT. The chain recombines TRBV11-2 with TRBJ1-3; D unclear. V lost 6 bases and J 0 bases, leaving 6 bases between the germline ends. CDR1 is SGHAT, CDR2 FQNNGV, per germline. The CDR3 extends over 13 amino acids.

The count of this clone is one. This rearrangement joins TRBV11-3 to TRBJ2-1; TRBD1 matches at 11 bases. This CDR3 comprises 17 residues. CDR1 and CDR2 (germline): SGHNT, YENEEA. J was trimmed by 5 bases and V by 1 base; bases with no gene match: 7. The CDR3 coding sequence is TGTGCCAGCAGCTTAGGAGGGACAGGGGGGGGTGACAATGAGCAGTTCTTC. Amino acid sequence: CASSLGGTGGGDNEQFF.

This rearrangement joins TRBV4-3 to TRBJ2-1, with a weak D call TRBD2 (5 bases). Per germline, CDR1 LGHNA and CDR2 YSLEER. The CDR3 has 14 residues. V was cut by 9 bases and J by 5 bases, with 17 bases left in between. The CDR3 protein is CASISGSRDNEQFF. The CDR3 bases are TGCGCCAGTATAAGCGGTTCTCGGGACAATGAGCAGTTCTTC.

The genes are TRBV7-9 and TRBJ2-1; 8 bases fit TRBD1. In germline, CDR1 is SEHNR, CDR2 FQNEAQ (reference sequence). V dropped 5 bases and J dropped 5; count of bases not matched to a gene: 8. This CDR3 is 15 amino acids long. CDR3: CASSARDRRDNEQFF. In DNA form, the CDR3 reads TGTGCCAGCAGCGCCCGGGACAGGAGGGACAATGAGCAGTTCTTC.

V and J are TRBV9 and TRBJ2-3; TRBD2 is a possible D gene (5 bases). Germline CDR1 and CDR2: SGDLS and YYNGEE. The V end was cut by 1 base, the J end by 0 bases, with 9 bases between. The CDR3 runs to 15 residues. CDR3 protein: CASSVIEGSTDTQYF. The CDR3 DNA sequence: TGTGCCAGCAGCGTAATTGAGGGCAGCACAGATACGCAGTATTTT. Filled out from reference TRBV9 and TRBJ2-3, the complete variable domain reads DSGVTQTPKHLITATGQRVTLRCSPRSGDLSVYWYQQSLDQGLQFLIQYYNGEERAKGNILERFSAQQFPDLHSELNLSSLELGDSALYFCASSVIEGSTDTQYFGPGTRLTVL.

The chain recombines TRBV15 with TRBJ2-2; maybe TRBD1 (5 bases). This CDR3 contains 19 residues. CDR1 is LNHNV, CDR2 YYDKDF, per germline (reference sequence). With 0 bases removed from V and 1 base from J, the gap between germline ends came to 18 bases. CDR3 sequence reads: CATSRDQLDIGLNTGELFF. CDR3 bases: TGTGCCACCAGCAGAGATCAGCTGGACATAGGATTGAACACCGGGGAGCTGTTTTTT.

V gene TRBV5-1 combines with J gene TRBJ2-3; 15 bases align to TRBD2. V lost 4 bases and J lost 4; bases outside the gene matches: 4. This CDR3 contains 16 residues. Per the germline V gene, CDR1 is SGHRS and CDR2 is YFSETQ. The CDR3 here is CASSPGTSGGPDTQYF. CDR3 DNA sequence: TGCGCCAGCAGCCCCGGGACTAGCGGGGGGCCAGATACGCAGTATTTT. Full variable domain (rest looked up from reference TRBV5-1 and TRBJ2-3): KAGVTQTPRYLIKTRGQQVTLSCSPISGHRSVSWYQQTPGQGLQFLFEYFSETQRNKGNFPGRFSGRQFSNSRSEMNVSTLELGDSALYLCASSPGTSGGPDTQYFGPGTRLTVL.

V is TRBV19 and J is TRBJ1-4; TRBD1 is a possible D gene (6 bases). The CDR3 consists of 15 residues. V lost 4 bases to trimming and J lost 12 bases, with 21 bases between them. Germline V gives CDR1 LNHDA, CDR2 SQIVND (reference sequence). The CDR3 bases are TGTGCCAGTAGTACGGTACCGGGACAAAAGGGTGAACTGTTTTTT. Translation: CASSTVPGQKGELFF.

This chain connects TRBV11-2 to TRBJ1-1; D possibly corresponds to TRBD1 (6 bases). V was pared by 2 bases and J by 6 bases, with 16 bases between. CDR3 size: 15 residues. Germline V gives CDR1 SGHAT, CDR2 FQNNGV. This chain's CDR3 is CASSLWGGADAEAFF. CDR3 bases: TGTGCCAGCAGCTTATGGGGGGGGGCTGACGCTGAAGCTTTCTTT.

This chain uses TRBV25-1 with TRBJ2-7; D call uncertain. The CDR3 length is 12 residues. The V gene lost 5 bases and the J gene lost 0 bases, with 5 bases spanning the gap. Per the germline V gene, CDR1 is MGHDK and CDR2 is SYGVNS. In nucleotides, the CDR3 is TGTGCCAGCAGTTCGTACTCCTACGAGCAGTACTTC. Translated: CASSSYSYEQYF.

The chain combines TRBV7-6 with TRBJ2-7, with D possibly matching TRBD2 (5 bases). This CDR3 comprises 15 residues. Germline loops: CDR1 SGHVS, CDR2 FNYEAQ. V lost 5 bases to trimming and J lost 7 bases, with 21 bases between them. The CDR3, as DNA: TGTGCCAGCAGCCCAAGGAGAGGGAGTTCTCGTGAGCAGTACTTC. This sequence encodes CASSPRRGSSREQYF.

The chain links TRBV2 to TRBJ1-6; D is possibly TRBD1 (6 bases). V lost 7 bases, J lost 8 bases, and 9 bases lay in between. CDR1 SNHLY and CDR2 FYNNEI come from the germline V gene. The CDR3 totals 12 residues. The CDR3 loop is CASTGGDSPLHF. The CDR3, as DNA: TGTGCCAGCACGGGGGGCGATTCACCCCTCCACTTT.

The table lists this clone with a count of one. The chain links TRBV4-3 to TRBJ1-2; TRBD1 matches 7 bases. The length of the CDR3 is 14 residues. The ends lost 1 base at V and 5 bases at J; junction bases unmatched: 4. CDR1 is LGHNA, CDR2 YSLEER, per germline. CDR3 sequence reads: CASSQADRNYGYTF. The CDR3 DNA sequence: TGCGCCAGCAGCCAAGCGGACAGGAATTATGGCTACACCTTC.

The chain is built from TRBV30 and TRBJ1-1; D is unclear. The CDR3 has 14 amino acids. Germline CDR1 reads GTSNPN; CDR2 reads SVGIG (reference sequence). Trimming removed 0 bases from V and 6 bases from J, with 14 bases in between. CDR3 in DNA: TGTGCCTGGAGTGTTCTCGGGTCCAGCGCTGAAGCTTTCTTT. Its protein is CAWSVLGSSAEAFF.

The V gene is TRBV18, the J gene TRBJ1-1; a possible D gene is TRBD1 (6 bases). Trimming took off 3 bases at V and 1 base at J, with 9 bases between the two ends. The CDR3 has 14 amino acids. Germline lookup yields CDR1 KGHSH and CDR2 LQKENI. DNA of the CDR3: TGTGCCAGCTCACCTGCAGGGGCGAACACTGAAGCTTTCTTT. Translated, it gives CASSPAGANTEAFF.

This clone was picked up one time. This chain links TRBV11-3 with TRBJ2-5; tentative D call: TRBD1 (5 bases). The V end was cut by 1 base, the J end by 5 bases, with 14 bases between. The germline V gene encodes CDR1 SGHNT and CDR2 YENEEA. The CDR3 has 15 residues. The CDR3 DNA is TGTGCCAGCAGCTTAGGTTGGACACCAGCGGAGACCCAGTACTTC. Amino acid sequence: CASSLGWTPAETQYF.

CDR3 sequence: CASSGSNHRVGFNEQFF. The CDR3 DNA follows: TGCGCCAGCAGTGGTTCAAATCACAGGGTGGGTTTCAATGAGCAGTTCTTC. The rearrangement links TRBV10-1 to TRBJ2-1; the D gene is possibly TRBD1 (6 bases). This CDR3 comprises 17 residues. V was trimmed by 4 bases and J by 6 bases, leaving 22 bases between them. Germline V gene lookup returns CDR1 WNHNN and CDR2 SYGVQD (reference sequence).

The rearrangement links TRBV6-5 to TRBJ1-5; 8 nucleotides agree with TRBD1. The CDR3 is 15 residues long. The germline V gene has CDR1 MNHEY and CDR2 SVGAGI. V shed 7 bases and J 4 bases; nucleotides not matched to a gene: 9. This chain's CDR3 is CASKYWTGPNQPQHF. DNA for the CDR3: TGTGCCAGCAAGTACTGGACAGGGCCTAATCAGCCCCAGCATTTT.

This rearrangement joins TRBV5-4 to TRBJ2-3; 10 positions match TRBD2. Germline values: CDR1 SGHNT, CDR2 YYREEE (reference sequence). J was trimmed by 5 bases and V by 0 bases; bases with no gene match: 9. This CDR3 has 17 residues. The CDR3, as DNA: TGTGCCAGCAGCTTGGAACTTAGCGGGGGGCTAAGAGATACGCAGTATTTT. Its protein product is CASSLELSGGLRDTQYF.

The V call is TRBV14, the J call TRBJ1-1; a possible D gene is TRBD1 (6 bases). Germline lookup yields CDR1 SGHDN and CDR2 FVKESK. Trimming took 1 base from V and 11 from J, leaving 14 bases between them. The CDR3 extends over 13 amino acids. CDR3 nucleotides: TGTGCCAGCAGCCAAGTTCCCACAGGGTTGGCTTTCTTT. This sequence encodes CASSQVPTGLAFF.

The genes are TRBV7-9 and TRBJ2-1; TRBD2 agrees at 8 bases. This CDR3 spans 13 amino acids. Per the germline V gene, CDR1 is SEHNR and CDR2 is FQNEAQ (reference sequence). Germline trimming cut 2 bases from V and 9 bases from J; bases unmatched to any gene: 3. CDR3 loop: CASSLRGGGEQFF. The CDR3 region has the DNA TGTGCCAGCAGCTTACGGGGGGGCGGTGAGCAGTTCTTC.

The rearrangement links TRBV10-3 to TRBJ1-1; 9 bases are shared with TRBD1. The V and J ends lost 5 bases and 10 bases, in that order; junction bases with no gene match: 8. Germline loops: CDR1 ENHRY, CDR2 SYGVKD. The CDR3 length is 13 residues. CDR3 amino acids: CAISPGQGELAFF. The CDR3 DNA follows: TGTGCCATCAGTCCGGGACAGGGTGAATTAGCTTTCTTT.

The chain links TRBV2 to TRBJ1-2; no firm D call. The V gene's germline CDR1 is SNHLY and CDR2 FYNNEI. This CDR3 spans 15 amino acids. Trimming took 0 bases from V and 6 from J, leaving 14 bases between them. Written as DNA, the CDR3 is TGTGCCAGCAGTGAAGCGTTGGGGAGGGTGGATGGCTACACCTTC. Amino acids: CASSEALGRVDGYTF.

The gene calls are TRBV23-1 and TRBJ2-2; no clear D. TRBV23-1 is noted as an ORF with a role that remains uncertain. Between the trimmed V and J ends, which lost 3 bases and 0 bases, there was a span of 11 bases. CDR3 size: 16 residues. CDR3 nucleotide sequence: TGCGCCAGCAGTCATTCGGCCGGGTCGAACACCGGGGAGCTGTTTTTT. Protein: CASSHSAGSNTGELFF.

The V gene is TRBV28, the J gene TRBJ1-1, with TRBD1 matching over 10 bases. In germline, CDR1 is MDHEN, CDR2 SYDVKM. J was trimmed by 6 bases and V by 4 bases; bases with no gene match: 11. This CDR3 region has 16 residues. In DNA, the CDR3 is TGTGCCAGCAGTTCCCCGGGACAGGGGTTAGTCGCTGAAGCTTTCTTT. This codes for CASSSPGQGLVAEAFF.

V is TRBV19 and J is TRBJ1-2; TRBD1 agrees at 8 bases. The length of the CDR3 is 17 residues. Germline V gives CDR1 LNHDA, CDR2 SQIVND (reference sequence). Trimming removed 5 bases from V and 4 bases from J; junction bases left unmatched: 15. The CDR3 coding sequence is TGTGCCAGTAGTCCCGGGACAGGCTTTGTCCAGCGCTATGGCTACACCTTC. Translating it yields CASSPGTGFVQRYGYTF.

The CDR3 is CATSRASGRGRETQYF. The DNA of the CDR3 is TGTGCCACCAGCAGAGCCTCGGGCCGAGGGCGAGAGACCCAGTACTTC. This chain uses TRBV15 with TRBJ2-5; a weak D match, TRBD2 (5 bases). Between the trimmed V and J ends, which lost 1 base and 4 bases, there was a span of 16 bases. Germline loops: CDR1 LNHNV, CDR2 YYDKDF (reference sequence). This CDR3 has 16 residues.

Notes on this clone: This clone may be a read error of a much larger clone one base away. The J gene is TRBJ1-2, the V gene TRBV28; 8 bases match TRBD1. CDR3 length: 13 amino acids. Trimming took 3 bases from V and 4 from J; bases not matched to a gene: 1. Germline V gene lookup returns CDR1 MDHEN and CDR2 SYDVKM. The CDR3 DNA is TGTGCCAGCAGTTTGACAGGGGCCTATGGCTACACCTTC. Protein sequence: CASSLTGAYGYTF.